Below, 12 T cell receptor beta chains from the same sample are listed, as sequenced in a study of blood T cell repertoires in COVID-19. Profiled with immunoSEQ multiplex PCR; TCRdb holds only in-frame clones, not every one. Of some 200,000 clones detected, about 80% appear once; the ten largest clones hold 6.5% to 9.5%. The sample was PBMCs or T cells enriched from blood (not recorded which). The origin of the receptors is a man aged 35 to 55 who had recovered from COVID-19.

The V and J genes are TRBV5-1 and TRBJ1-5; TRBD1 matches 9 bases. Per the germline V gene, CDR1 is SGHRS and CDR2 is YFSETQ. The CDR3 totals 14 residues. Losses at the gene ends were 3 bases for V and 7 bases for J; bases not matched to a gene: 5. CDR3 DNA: TGCGCCAGCAGCTGGGGACAGGGATCGCAGCCCCAGCATTTT. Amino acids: CASSWGQGSQPQHF.

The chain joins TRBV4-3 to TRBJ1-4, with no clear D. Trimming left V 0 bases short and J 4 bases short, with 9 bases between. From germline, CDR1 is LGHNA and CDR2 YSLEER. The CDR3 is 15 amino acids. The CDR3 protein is CASSQDLTRNEKLFF. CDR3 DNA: TGCGCCAGCAGCCAAGATCTTACACGTAATGAAAAACTGTTTTTT.

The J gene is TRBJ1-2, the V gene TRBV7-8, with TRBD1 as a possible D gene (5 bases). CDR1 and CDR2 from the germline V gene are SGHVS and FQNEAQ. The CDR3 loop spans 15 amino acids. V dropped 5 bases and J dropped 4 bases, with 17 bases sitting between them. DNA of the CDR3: TGTGCCAGCAGCGCAATGGCGGGGGACTTCTATGGCTACACCTTC. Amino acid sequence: CASSAMAGDFYGYTF. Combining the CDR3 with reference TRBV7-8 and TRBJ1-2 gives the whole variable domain GAGVSQSPRYKVAKRGQDVALRCDPISGHVSLFWYQQALGQGPEFLTYFQNEAQLDKSGLPSDRFFAERPEGSVSTLKIQRTQQEDSAVYLCASSAMAGDFYGYTFGSGTRLTVV.

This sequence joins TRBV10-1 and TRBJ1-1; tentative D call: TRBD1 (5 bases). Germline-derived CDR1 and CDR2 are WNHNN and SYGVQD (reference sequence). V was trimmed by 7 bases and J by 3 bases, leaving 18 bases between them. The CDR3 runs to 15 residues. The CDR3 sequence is CASIRGGATDTEAFF. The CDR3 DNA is TGCGCCAGCATTCGGGGGGGAGCGACGGACACTGAAGCTTTCTTT.

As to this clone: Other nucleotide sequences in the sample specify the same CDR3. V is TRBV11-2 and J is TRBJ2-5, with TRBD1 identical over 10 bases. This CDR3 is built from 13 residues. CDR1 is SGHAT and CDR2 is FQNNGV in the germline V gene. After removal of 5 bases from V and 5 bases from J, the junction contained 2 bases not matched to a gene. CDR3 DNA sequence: TGTGCCAGCAGCCGGGGACAGGGGGAGACCCAGTACTTC. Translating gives CASSRGQGETQYF.

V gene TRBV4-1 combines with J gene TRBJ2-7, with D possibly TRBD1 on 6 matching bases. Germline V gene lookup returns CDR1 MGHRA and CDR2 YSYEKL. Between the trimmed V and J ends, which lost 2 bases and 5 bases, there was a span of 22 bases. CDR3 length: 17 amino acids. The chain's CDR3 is CASSQNRVKDGKNEQYF. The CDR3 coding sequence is TGCGCCAGCAGCCAAAACAGGGTAAAAGATGGTAAAAACGAGCAGTACTTC.

The CDR3 DNA reads TGCGCCAGCAGCCACAAGGGACAGGGAGGAAACACCATATATTTT. Translation gives CASSHKGQGGNTIYF. The chain combines TRBV5-1 with TRBJ1-3; the match to TRBD1 covers 9 bases. Germline-derived CDR1 and CDR2 are SGHRS and YFSETQ. The CDR3 totals 15 residues. V was pared by 4 bases and J by 4 bases, with 6 bases of the junction left unmatched.

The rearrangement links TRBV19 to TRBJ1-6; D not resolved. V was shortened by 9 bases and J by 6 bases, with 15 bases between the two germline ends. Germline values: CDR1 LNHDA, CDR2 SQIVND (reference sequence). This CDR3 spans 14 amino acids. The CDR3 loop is CASHLHRSNSPLHF. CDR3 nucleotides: TGTGCCAGCCACCTGCACAGATCTAATTCACCCCTCCACTTT.

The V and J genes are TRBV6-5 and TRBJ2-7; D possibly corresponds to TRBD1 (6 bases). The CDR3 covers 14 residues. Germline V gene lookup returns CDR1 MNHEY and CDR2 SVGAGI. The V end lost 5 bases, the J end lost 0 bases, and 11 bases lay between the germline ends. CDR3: CASSHRTASYEQYF. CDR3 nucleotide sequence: TGTGCCAGCAGTCACCGGACAGCCTCCTACGAGCAGTACTTC.

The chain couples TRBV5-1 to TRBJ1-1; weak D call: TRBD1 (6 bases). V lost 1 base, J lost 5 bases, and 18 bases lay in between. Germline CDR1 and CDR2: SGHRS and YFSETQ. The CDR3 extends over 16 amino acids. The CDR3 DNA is TGCGCCAGCAGCTTGAACGACCAGGGGCAACTTACTGAAGCTTTCTTT. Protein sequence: CASSLNDQGQLTEAFF.

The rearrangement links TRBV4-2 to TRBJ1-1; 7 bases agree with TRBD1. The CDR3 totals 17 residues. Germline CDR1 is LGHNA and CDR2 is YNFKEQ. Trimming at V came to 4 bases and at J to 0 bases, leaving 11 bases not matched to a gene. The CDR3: CASSPRYQGDMNTEAFF. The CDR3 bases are TGTGCCAGCAGCCCCAGGTATCAGGGGGACATGAACACTGAAGCTTTCTTT.

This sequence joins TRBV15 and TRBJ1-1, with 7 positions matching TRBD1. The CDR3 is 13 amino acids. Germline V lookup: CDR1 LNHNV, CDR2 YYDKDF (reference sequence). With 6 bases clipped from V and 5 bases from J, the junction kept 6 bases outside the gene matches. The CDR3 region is CATRRQGGTEAFF. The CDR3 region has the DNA TGTGCCACCAGGAGACAGGGTGGGACTGAAGCTTTCTTT.